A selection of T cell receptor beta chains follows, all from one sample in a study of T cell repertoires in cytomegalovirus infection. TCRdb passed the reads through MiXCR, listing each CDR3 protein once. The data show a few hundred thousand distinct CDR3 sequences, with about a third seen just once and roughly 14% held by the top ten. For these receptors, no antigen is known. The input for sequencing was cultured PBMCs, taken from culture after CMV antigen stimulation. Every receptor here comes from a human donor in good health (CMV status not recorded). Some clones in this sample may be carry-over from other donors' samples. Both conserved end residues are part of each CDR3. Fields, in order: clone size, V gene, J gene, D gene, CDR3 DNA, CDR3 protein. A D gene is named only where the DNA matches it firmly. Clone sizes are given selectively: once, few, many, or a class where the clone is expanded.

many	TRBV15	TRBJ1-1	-	TGTGCCACCAGCAGGTCTTCGGGTATGAACACTGAAGCTTTCTTT	CATSRSSGMNTEAFF
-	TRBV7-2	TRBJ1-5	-	TGTGCCAGCAGCTCAAGGGCAGGGGACAATCAGCCCCAGCATTTT	CASSSRAGDNQPQHF
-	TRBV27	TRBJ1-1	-	TGTGCCAGCATGTCGGAGGGGGGGCCAGCTTTCTTT	CASMSEGGPAFF
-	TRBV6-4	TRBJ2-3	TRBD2	TGTGCCAGCAGTGACCTAGCGGGAGGAGATACGCAGTATTTT	CASSDLAGGDTQYF
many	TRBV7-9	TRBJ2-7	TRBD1	TGTGCCAGCAGCTCCCGGGACAGTTCCTACGAGCAGTACTTC	CASSSRDSSYEQYF
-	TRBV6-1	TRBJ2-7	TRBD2	TGTGCCAGCGGCACTAGCGGGAGGGCCATCCCCTACGAGCAGTACTTC	CASGTSGRAIPYEQYF
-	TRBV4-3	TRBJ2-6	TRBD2	TGCGCCAGCAGCCAAGAAAGCGGGAGGCGTTCCGGGGCCAACGTCCTGACTTTC	CASSQESGRRSGANVLTF
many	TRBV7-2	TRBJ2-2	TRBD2	TGTGCCAGCAGCATGACTAGCGGGAGGGCCGGGGAGCTGTTTTTT	CASSMTSGRAGELFF
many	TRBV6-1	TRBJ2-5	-	TGTGCCAGCAGTTCCCCCCGGGCCCAAGAGACCCAGTACTTC	CASSSPRAQETQYF
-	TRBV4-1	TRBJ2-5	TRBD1	TGCGCCAGCAGTACCCGACAGGGGTTACAAGAGACCCAGTACTTC	CASSTRQGLQETQYF
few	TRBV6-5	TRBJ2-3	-	TGTGCCAGCATAGCGCCCAGCACAGATACGCAGTATTTT	CASIAPSTDTQYF
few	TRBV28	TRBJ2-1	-	TGTGCCAGCACGGATACCTACAATGAGCAGTTCTTC	CASTDTYNEQFF
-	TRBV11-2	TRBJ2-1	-	TGTGCCAGCAGCCCGCTTCTTTCTACTAGTAGCGATGAGCAGTTCTTC	CASSPLLSTSSDEQFF
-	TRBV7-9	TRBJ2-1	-	TGTGCCAGCAGCTTAGGCTCCACGCGACTCTACAATGAGCAGTTCTTC	CASSLGSTRLYNEQFF
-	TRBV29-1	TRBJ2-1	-	TGCAGCGTCGCGGCCAGGTTCCCCTACAATGAGCAGTTCTTC	CSVAARFPYNEQFF
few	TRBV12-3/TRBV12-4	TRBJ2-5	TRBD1	TGTGCCAGCAGTTTTGACAGGGGCTGGCGAGAGACCCAGTACTTC	CASSFDRGWRETQYF
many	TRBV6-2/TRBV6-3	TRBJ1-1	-	TGTGCCAGCAGACCCGACAGTTTCACTGAAGCTTTCTTT	CASRPDSFTEAFF
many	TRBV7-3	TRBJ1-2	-	TGTGCCAGCAGCTTATATGGGGCGGATGGCTACACCTTC	CASSLYGADGYTF
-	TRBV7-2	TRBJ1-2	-	TGTGCCAGCAGCTTTAGCAGACTTGACTATGGCTACACCTTC	CASSFSRLDYGYTF
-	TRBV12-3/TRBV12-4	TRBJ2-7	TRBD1	TGTGCCAGCAGCCCGGACAGGGCTACCTACGAGCAGTACTTC	CASSPDRATYEQYF
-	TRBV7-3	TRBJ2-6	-	TGTGCCAGCAGCCCGTTCAAGAACTCTGGGGCCAACGTCCTGACTTTC	CASSPFKNSGANVLTF
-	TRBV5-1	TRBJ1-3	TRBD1	TGCGCCAGCGGGACAGGGGGCCCCTCTTCTGGAAACACCATATATTTT	CASGTGGPSSGNTIYF
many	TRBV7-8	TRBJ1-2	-	TGTGCCAGCAGCTCCACAGTCCCGGTACGATATGGCTACACCTTC	CASSSTVPVRYGYTF
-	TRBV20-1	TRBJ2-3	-	TGCAGTGCTAGGCCGTTGACGGGTCAGGTGGCAGATACGCAGTATTTT	CSARPLTGQVADTQYF
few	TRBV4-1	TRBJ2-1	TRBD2	TGCGCCAGCAGCCAAGTTCGGCTAGCGGGAAGCTCCTACAATGAGCAGTTCTTC	CASSQVRLAGSSYNEQFF
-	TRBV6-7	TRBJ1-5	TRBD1	TGTGCCAGCAGTTACCAGGGGGCCAATCAGCCCCAGCATTTT	CASSYQGANQPQHF
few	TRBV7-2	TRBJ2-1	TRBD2	TGTGCCAGCAGCTTAGACGGGAGGGCCAGAGAGGAGCAGTTCTTC	CASSLDGRAREEQFF
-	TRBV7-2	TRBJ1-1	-	TGTGCCAGCAGCACGACAGGTTGGTATGCGCACGCTGAAGCTTTCTTT	CASSTTGWYAHAEAFF
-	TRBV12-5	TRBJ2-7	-	TGTGCTAGTGGTTTGGACGGACCGCCATGGTACTTC	CASGLDGPPWYF